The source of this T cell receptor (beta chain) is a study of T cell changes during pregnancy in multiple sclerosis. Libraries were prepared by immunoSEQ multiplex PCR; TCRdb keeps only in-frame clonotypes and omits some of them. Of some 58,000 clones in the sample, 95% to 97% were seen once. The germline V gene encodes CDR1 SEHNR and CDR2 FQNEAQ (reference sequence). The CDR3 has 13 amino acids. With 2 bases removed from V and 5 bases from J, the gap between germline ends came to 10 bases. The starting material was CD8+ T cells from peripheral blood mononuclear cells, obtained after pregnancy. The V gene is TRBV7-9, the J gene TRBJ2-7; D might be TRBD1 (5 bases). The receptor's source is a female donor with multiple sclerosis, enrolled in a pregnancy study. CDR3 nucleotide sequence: TGTGCCAGCAGCTTATGGGGCCAGGACGAGCAGTACTTC. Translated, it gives CASSLWGQDEQYF.